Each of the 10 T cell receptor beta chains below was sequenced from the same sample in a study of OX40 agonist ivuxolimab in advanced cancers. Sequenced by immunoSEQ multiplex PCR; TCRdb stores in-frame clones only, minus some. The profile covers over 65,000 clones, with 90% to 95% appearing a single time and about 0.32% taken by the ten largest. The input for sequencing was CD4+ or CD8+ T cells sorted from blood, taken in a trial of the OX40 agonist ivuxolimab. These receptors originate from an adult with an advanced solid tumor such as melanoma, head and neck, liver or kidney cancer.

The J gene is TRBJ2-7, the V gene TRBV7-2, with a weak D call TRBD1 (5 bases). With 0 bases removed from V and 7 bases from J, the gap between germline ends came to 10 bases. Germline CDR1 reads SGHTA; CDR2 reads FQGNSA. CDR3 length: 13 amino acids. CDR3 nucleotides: TGTGCCAGCAGCTTAGCCAGGGCACAAGAGCAGTACTTC. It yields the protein CASSLARAQEQYF.

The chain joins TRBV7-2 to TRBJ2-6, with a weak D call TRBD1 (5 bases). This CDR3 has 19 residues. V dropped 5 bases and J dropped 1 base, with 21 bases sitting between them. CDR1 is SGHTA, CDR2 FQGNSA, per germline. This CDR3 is CASSPNNRLVYSGANVLTF. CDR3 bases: TGTGCCAGCAGCCCAAACAACAGGTTGGTTTATTCTGGGGCCAACGTCCTGACTTTC.

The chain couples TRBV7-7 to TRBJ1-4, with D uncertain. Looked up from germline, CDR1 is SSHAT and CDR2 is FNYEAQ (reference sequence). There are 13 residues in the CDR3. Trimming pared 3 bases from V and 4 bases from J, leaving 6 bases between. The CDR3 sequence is CASSFRVNEKLFF. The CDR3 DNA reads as TGTGCCAGCAGCTTCCGGGTTAATGAAAAACTGTTTTTT.

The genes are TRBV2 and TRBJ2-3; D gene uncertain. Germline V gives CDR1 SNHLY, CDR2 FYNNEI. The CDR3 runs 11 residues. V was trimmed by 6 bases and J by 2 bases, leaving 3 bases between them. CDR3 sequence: CASRYTDTQYF. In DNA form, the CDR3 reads TGTGCCAGCAGGTACACAGATACGCAGTATTTT.

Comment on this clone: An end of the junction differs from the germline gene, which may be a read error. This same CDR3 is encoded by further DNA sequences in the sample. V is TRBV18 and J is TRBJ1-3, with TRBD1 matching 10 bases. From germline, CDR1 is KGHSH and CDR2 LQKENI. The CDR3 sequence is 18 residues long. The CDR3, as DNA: TGTGCTAGCTCACCAAACCCGAGACAGGGGGCTGATGGAAACACCATATATTTT. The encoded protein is CASSPNPRQGADGNTIYF.

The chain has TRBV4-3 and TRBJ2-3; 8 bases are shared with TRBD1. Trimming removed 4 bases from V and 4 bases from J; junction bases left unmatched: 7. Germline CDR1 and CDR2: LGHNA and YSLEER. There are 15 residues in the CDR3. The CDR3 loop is CASSRRQGSSDTQYF. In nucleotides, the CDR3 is TGCGCCAGCAGCCGGCGACAGGGGAGTTCAGATACGCAGTATTTT.

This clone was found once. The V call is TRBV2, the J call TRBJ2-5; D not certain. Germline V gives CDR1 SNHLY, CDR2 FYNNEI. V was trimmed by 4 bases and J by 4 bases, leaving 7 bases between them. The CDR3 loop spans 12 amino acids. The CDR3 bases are TGTGCCAGCAGTGGAAGGGCAGAGACCCAGTACTTC. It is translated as CASSGRAETQYF.

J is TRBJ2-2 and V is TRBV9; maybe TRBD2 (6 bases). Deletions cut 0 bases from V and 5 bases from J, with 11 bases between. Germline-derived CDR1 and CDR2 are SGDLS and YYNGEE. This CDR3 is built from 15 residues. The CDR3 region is CASSVGTTSTGELFF. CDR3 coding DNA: TGTGCCAGCAGCGTAGGGACTACTTCTACCGGGGAGCTGTTTTTT.

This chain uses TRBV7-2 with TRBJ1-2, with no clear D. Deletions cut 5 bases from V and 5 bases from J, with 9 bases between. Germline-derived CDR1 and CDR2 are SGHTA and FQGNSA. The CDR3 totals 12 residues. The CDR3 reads CASSLEEYGYTF. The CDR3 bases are TGTGCCAGCAGCCTCGAAGAGTATGGCTACACCTTC.

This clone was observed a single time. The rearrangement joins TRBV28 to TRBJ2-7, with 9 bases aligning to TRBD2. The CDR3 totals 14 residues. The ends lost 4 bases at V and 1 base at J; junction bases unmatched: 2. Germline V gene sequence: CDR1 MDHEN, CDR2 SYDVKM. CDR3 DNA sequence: TGTGCCAGCAGTTCCCTAGCGGGATCCTACGAGCAGTACTTC. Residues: CASSSLAGSYEQYF.